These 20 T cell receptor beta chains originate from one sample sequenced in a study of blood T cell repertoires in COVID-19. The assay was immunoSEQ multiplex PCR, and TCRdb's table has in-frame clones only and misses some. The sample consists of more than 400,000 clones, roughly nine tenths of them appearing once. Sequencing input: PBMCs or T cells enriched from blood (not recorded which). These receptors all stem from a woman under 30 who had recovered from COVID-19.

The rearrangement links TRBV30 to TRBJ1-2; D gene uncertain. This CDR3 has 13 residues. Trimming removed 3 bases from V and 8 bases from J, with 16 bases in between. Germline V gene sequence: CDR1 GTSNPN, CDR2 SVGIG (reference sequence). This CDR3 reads CAWRPVPTGGYTF. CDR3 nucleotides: TGTGCCTGGAGGCCAGTTCCTACGGGGGGCTACACCTTC. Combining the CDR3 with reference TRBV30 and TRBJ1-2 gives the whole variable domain SQTIHQWPATLVQPVGSPLSLECTVEGTSNPNLYWYRQAAGRGLQLLFYSVGIGQISSEVPQNLSASRPQDRQFILSSKKLLLSDSGFYLCAWRPVPTGGYTFGSGTRLTVV.

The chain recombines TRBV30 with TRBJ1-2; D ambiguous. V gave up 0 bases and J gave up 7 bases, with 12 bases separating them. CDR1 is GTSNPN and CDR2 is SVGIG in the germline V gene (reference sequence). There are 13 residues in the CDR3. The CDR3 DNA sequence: TGTGCCTGGAGTGTACCCGAGCGGGCTGGCTACACCTTC. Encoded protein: CAWSVPERAGYTF.

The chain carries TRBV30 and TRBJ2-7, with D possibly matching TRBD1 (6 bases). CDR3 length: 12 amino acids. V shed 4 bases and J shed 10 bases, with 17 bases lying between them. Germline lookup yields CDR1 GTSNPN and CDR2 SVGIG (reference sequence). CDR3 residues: CAWNAGDAPQYF. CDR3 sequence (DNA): TGTGCCTGGAATGCAGGGGACGCCCCTCAGTACTTC.

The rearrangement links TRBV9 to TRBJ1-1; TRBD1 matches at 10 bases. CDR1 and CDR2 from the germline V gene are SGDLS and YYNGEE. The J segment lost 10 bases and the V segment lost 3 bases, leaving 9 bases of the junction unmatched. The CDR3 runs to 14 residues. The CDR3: CASSDGTGARGAFF. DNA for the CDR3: TGTGCCAGCAGCGACGGGACAGGGGCCCGCGGAGCTTTCTTT.

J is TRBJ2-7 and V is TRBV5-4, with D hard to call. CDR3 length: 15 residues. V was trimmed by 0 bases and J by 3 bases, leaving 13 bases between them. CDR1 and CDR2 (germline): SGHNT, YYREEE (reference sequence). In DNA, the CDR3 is TGTGCCAGCAGCTTGGTGGCAGGAACGTACTACGAGCAGTACTTC. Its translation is CASSLVAGTYYEQYF.

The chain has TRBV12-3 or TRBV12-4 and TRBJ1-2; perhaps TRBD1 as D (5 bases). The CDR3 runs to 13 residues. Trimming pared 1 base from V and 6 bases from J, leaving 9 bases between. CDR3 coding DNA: TGTGCCAGCAGTTTAGGCTCGGGGGATGGCTACACCTTC. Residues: CASSLGSGDGYTF.

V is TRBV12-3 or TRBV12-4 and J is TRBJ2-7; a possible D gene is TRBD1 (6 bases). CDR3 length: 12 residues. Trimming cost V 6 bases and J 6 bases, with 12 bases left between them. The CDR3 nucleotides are TGTGCCAGCAGCAAGACAGGCGGCGAGCAGTACTTC. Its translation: CASSKTGGEQYF.

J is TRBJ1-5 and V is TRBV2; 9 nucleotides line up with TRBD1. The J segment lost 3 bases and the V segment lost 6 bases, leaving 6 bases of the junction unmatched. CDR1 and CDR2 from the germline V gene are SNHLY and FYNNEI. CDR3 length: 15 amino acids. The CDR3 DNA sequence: TGTGCCAGCAGGAGGACAGGGGTTGACAATCAGCCCCAGCATTTT. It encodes CASRRTGVDNQPQHF.

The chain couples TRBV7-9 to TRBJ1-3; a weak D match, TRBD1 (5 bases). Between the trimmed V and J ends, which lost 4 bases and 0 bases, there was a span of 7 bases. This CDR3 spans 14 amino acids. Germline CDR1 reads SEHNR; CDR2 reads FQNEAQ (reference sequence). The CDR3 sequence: CASSSDSSGNTIYF. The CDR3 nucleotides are TGTGCCAGCAGCTCCGACAGCTCTGGAAACACCATATATTTT.

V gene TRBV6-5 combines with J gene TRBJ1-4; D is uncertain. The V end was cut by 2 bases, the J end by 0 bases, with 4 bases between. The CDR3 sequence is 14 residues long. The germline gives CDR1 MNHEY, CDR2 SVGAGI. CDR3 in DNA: TGTGCCAGCAGTTACGACTCAACTAATGAAAAACTGTTTTTT. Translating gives CASSYDSTNEKLFF.

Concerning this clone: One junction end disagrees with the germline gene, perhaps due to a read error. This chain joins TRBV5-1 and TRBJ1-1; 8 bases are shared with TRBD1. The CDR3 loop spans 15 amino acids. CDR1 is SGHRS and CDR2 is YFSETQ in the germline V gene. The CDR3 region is CASGTGGEGNAEAFF. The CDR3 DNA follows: TGCGCCAGCGGAACAGGGGGAGAAGGGAACGCTGAAGCTTTCTTT.

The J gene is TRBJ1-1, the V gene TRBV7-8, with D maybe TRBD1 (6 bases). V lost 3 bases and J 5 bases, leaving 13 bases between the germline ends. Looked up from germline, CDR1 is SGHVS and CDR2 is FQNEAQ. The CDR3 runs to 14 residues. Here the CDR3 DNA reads TGTGCCAGCAGCTTGGGGGCAGGAGGTACTGAAGCTTTCTTT. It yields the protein CASSLGAGGTEAFF.

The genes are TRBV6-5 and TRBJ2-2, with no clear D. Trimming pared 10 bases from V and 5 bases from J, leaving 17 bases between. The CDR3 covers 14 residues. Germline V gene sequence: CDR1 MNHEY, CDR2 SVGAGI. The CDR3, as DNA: TGTGCCACCCGCGCCCAATTAGTGACCGGGGAGCTGTTTTTT. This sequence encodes CATRAQLVTGELFF.

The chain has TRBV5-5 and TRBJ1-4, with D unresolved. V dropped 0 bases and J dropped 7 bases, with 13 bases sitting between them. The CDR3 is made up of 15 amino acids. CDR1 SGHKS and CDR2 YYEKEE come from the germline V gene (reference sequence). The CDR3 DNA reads TGTGCCAGCAGCTTGGTCCGGGGATTACGTGAAAAACTGTTTTTT. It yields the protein CASSLVRGLREKLFF.

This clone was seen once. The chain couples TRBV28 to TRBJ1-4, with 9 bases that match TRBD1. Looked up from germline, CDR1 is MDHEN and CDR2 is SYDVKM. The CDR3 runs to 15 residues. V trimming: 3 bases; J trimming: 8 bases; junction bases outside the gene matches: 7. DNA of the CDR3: TGTGCCAGCAGTTTCCCCGGGACAGGGAAGGAAAAACTGTTTTTT. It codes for CASSFPGTGKEKLFF.

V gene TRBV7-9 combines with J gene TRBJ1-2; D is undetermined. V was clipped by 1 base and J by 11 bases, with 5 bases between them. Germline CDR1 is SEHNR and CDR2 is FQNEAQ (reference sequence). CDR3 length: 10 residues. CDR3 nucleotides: TGTGCCAGCAGCTTAGGAGGTTACACCTTC. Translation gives CASSLGGYTF.

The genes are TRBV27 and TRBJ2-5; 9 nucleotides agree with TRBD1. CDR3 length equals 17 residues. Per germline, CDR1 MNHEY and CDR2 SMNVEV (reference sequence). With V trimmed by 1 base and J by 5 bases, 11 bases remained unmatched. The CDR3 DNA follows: TGTGCCAGCAGTTTATTGGGGGAAACAGGGGGCCGGGAGACCCAGTACTTC. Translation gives CASSLLGETGGRETQYF.

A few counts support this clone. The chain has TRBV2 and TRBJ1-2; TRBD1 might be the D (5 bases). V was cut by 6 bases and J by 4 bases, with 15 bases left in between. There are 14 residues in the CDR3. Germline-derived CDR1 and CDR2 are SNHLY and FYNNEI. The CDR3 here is CASRGDSSFYGYTF. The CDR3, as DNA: TGTGCCAGCAGGGGTGACAGCTCGTTCTATGGCTACACCTTC.

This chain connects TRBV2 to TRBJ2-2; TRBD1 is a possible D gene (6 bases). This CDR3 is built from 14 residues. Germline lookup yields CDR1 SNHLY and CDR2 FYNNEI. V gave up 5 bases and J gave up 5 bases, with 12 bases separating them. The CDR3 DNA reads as TGTGCCAGCAGTTATACTCAGGGGACCGGGGAGCTGTTTTTT. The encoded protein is CASSYTQGTGELFF. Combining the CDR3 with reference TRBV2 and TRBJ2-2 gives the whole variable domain EPEVTQTPSHQVTQMGQEVILRCVPISNHLYFYWYRQILGQKVEFLVSFYNNEISEKSEIFDDQFSVERPDGSNFTLKIRSTKLEDSAMYFCASSYTQGTGELFFGEGSRLTVL.

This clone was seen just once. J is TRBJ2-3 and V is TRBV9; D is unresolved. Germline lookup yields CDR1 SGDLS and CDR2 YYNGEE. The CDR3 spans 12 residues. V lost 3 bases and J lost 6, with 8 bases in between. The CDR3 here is CASSGDPDTQYF. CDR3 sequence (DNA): TGTGCCAGCAGCGGCGATCCCGATACGCAGTATTTT.